This T cell receptor (beta chain) was found in a study of metastatic and nonmetastatic thyroid tumors. About the study: Both malignant and benign thyroid patients supplied peripheral blood and tumor or nodule tissue samples, across which the repertoires of these patients were then compared.

Each patient went into thyroid surgery without having received any treatment. Study-level findings and limits: Reportedly, malignant thyroid tumors had significantly higher TCR beta diversity than benign nodules, in blood and tumor.

Under the authors' procedure: To classify distant metastasis in papillary thyroid cancer, a model was built from CDR3 differences across clinicopathological groups. TCRdb re-called the PCR reads through MiXCR. TCRdb's processing, not the authors' own work, is the source of the V and J calls. The table shows over 8,000 clones, with around 23% occurring only once. This clone was counted only a few times. What it binds is unknown. Trimming left V 7 bases short and J 2 bases short, with 18 bases between. The V gene's germline CDR1 is LNHNV and CDR2 YYDKDF (reference sequence). This CDR3 is built from 16 residues.

This receptor was taken from a female donor with papillary thyroid cancer or a benign thyroid nodule (not recorded which). Some clones in this sample may be carry-over from other donors' samples. The sequenced material came from tumor tissue. The chain is built from TRBV15 and TRBJ2-1; D is ambiguous. CDR3 in DNA: TGTGCCACCACCGCGGATCAAGGGAAACCCTACAATGAGCAGTTCTTC. The encoded protein is CATTADQGKPYNEQFF.